This T cell receptor (beta chain) was captured by sequencing in a study of shared clonotypes between healthy human individuals (dated by TCRdb to about 2020). With regard to the full study: A few men and a couple of women, aged 18 to 49 years, made up the cohort. Libraries were prepared and TCR repertoires were sequenced by different laboratories using diverse techniques, in order to increase sequencing depth and limit assay-specific biases. The study deeply sequenced blood TCR repertoires of about 5 healthy adults to estimate repertoire size and the extent of clonotype sharing between individuals. For each donor, three plates each were used for CD4 naive and CD4 memory, two plates were used for CD8 naive, and one plate was used for CD8 memory. Per donor, leukapheresis produced somewhere between about 0.94 and 9.5 billion PBMCs.

CDR1 SGHVS and CDR2 FNYEAQ are derived from the germline V gene. From its cysteine to its phenylalanine, the CDR3 spans 17 amino acids. CDR3 DNA only is kept here, 51 bases in frame from base 1. V has 6 bases trimmed and J has 3 bases trimmed; junction bases matching no gene number 13. With respect to this clone: Its cognate antigen has yet to be identified. Qualities for individual bases were not recorded, and no much larger clone is one base off.

Overall study results and their limits: The genetic and exposure-history diversity represented was limited by the small number of donors. Only blood was sampled, and tissue TCR repertoires likely differ from those in blood. Rarefaction of sorted-subset datasets indicated incomplete sequencing despite the large sequencing depth. Naive subsets generally had larger estimated clonotype richness than memory subsets did. Higher generation probabilities were observed for clonotypes shared by all four sorted-subset donors than for non-shared clonotypes. Pairwise subsampling led to the expectation that sequencing depth would affect the degree of clonotype sharing among donors. When a handful of donors were compared, the shared fraction of clonotypes was 5% to 6.5% for naive CD4, roughly 3.4% for naive CD8, roughly 2.5% for memory CD4, and less than 0.45% for memory CD8.

CD8 naive samples were obtained by positive selection for CCR7 among CD45RO-negative cells, yielding a CD45RA+CCR7+ population from which TemRA cells were excluded. Healthy HIV-negative adults with no recently reported acute infections or vaccinations were included as donors. Every donor was a Caucasian adult residing in Nashville, Tennessee, USA. After blood collection by leukapheresis, PBMCs were isolated using Ficoll-Histopaque density gradient centrifugation and then cryopreserved in the vapor phase of liquid nitrogen. Purity and quantity of every magnetically sorted T cell population were checked by analytical flow cytometry. From each sorted fraction, genomic DNA was isolated and quantified by UV absorbance on a Nanodrop 2000c. TCR CDR3 regions were amplified from genomic DNA by multiplex PCR using the deep immunoSEQ assay. Extracted genomic DNA from each cell subset was spread evenly across all wells of several immunoSEQ 96-well plates, with each plate serving as a replicate. Each replicate PCR for sorted subsets received 200 ng genomic DNA, equal to roughly 33,000 T cell genomes. Purified libraries were measured with a Qubit 3.0 fluorometer, size-checked on a Bioanalyzer 2100, and measured again with the KAPA Library Quantification kit. Every immunoSEQ 96-well plate was sequenced on a separate single-read 150-cycle Illumina NextSeq 550 flow cell. Under the source paper's analysis protocol: Because only junctional sequences without quality scores were contained in the immunoSEQ output, filtering matching that applied to full-length reads could not be performed. To assign V/J genes and CDR3, sequences were annotated using PyIR, a Python wrapper for IgBLAST v1.9, with IMGT germline references. Any read was removed if the V/J assignment was weak (E-value above 1e-6), the CDR3 was missing, or the read contained stop codons, out-of-frame junctions, or ambiguous translated residues. V3J clonotypes were defined by identical inferred V gene, J gene, and CDR3 amino acid sequence. The percentage overlap between two repertoires was calculated by dividing the number of shared unique clonotypes by the size of the smaller repertoire. Three approaches were used to assess repertoire richness: RTK rarefaction, the Chao1 estimator, and Recon v2.1 estimates of unobserved clonotypes. Generation probabilities for all TCRbeta clonotypes obtained by the gDNA method from a handful of donors were computed using OLGA. TCRdb mirrors the immuneACCESS table, restricted to in-frame sequences. Some clones are absent from its copies; in checked studies, under half trace to an unresolved V gene, and the reason for the others is unknown. V, J and clone size are those of that table, while D and trimming were read from the DNA. For this sample the table gives over 750,000 clones, of which about 96% were detected only once. The ten largest clones add up to under 0.25% of the sample.

The chain employs TRBV7-6 and TRBJ2-7; 11 central nucleotides agree with TRBD2. The TCR comes from a man aged 25 to 40 in good health. Input material: naive CD8+ T cells sorted from blood. The label giving this sample's cell subset or site can be read as: CD45RA+CCR7+. The bases are TGTGCCAGCAGTACAGGACAGGGACTAGCGGAGAACTACGAGCAGTACTTC. This codes for CASSTGQGLAENYEQYF.